This T cell receptor beta chain was identified in a study of blood T cell repertoires in COVID-19. Study-wide background: T cells, B-cell-depleted T cells, or PBMCs supplied cDNA or gDNA.

The CDR3 extends over 14 amino acids. Looked up from germline, CDR1 is MNHEY and CDR2 is SVGEGT. V lost 5 bases, J lost 7 bases, and 6 bases stayed unmatched. TCRdb's table, derived via immunoSEQ multiplex PCR, lists solely in-frame clones and lacks some. This sample has fewer than 400,000 clones; 87% occur once, and the top ten carry 10%. This clonotype was obtained from a woman between 45 and 65 years old who had recovered from COVID-19. This sequence joins TRBV6-2 or TRBV6-3 and TRBJ2-3; 10 nucleotides align to TRBD2. Sequencing was done on a sample of PBMCs or T cells enriched from blood (not recorded which). CDR3 DNA sequence: TGTGCCAGCAGTGTACTAGCGGGGACATATACGCAGTATTTT. Translated, it gives CASSVLAGTYTQYF.